Listed below are T cell receptor beta chains from one sample, sequenced in a study of CD8 T cells in Susac syndrome. TCRdb independently ran MiXCR on the immunoSEQ multiplex PCR reads; one entry per CDR3 protein. The data show more than 100,000 distinct CDR3 sequences, roughly 80% seen once. Sequencing was carried out using CD8+ T cells from PBMCs. These receptors came from a human donor with multiple sclerosis. CDR3s include the opening cysteine and the closing phenylalanine or tryptophan. The D gene is left open where the match is weak. Part of the rows lack a size; the others show once, few, many or a class for expanded clones.

len,j_gene,abundance,d_gene,v_gene,CDR3aa,CDR3nt
15,TRBJ2-1,-,-,TRBV24-1,CATSDSPSGYNEQFF,TGTGCCACCAGTGATTCGCCTTCAGGTTACAATGAGCAGTTCTTC
15,TRBJ2-4,few,TRBD1,TRBV28,CASSVRQGSVNIQYF,TGTGCCAGCAGTGTACGACAGGGTTCTGTCAACATTCAGTACTTC
18,TRBJ2-2,few,TRBD1,TRBV7-6,CASSLVPSTGVNTGELFF,TGTGCCAGCAGCTTAGTTCCCTCTACAGGGGTCAACACCGGGGAGCTGTTTTTT
17,TRBJ1-1,-,TRBD1,TRBV7-9,CASSSLTGWGMNTEAFF,TGTGCCAGCAGCTCATTGACAGGGTGGGGGATGAACACTGAAGCTTTCTTT
13,TRBJ1-2,once,-,TRBV20-1,CSASNVQVYGYTF,TGCAGTGCTAGCAACGTACAGGTCTATGGCTACACCTTC
14,TRBJ1-2,-,-,TRBV2,CATEEGVVDYGYTF,TGTGCCACGGAAGAGGGGGTTGTCGACTATGGCTACACCTTC
13,TRBJ2-7,few,TRBD1,TRBV27,CASSFDRGYEQYF,TGTGCCAGCAGTTTCGACAGGGGGTACGAGCAGTACTTC
14,TRBJ1-1,-,TRBD1,TRBV5-1,CASSYTGGSAEAFF,TGCGCCAGCAGCTACACAGGGGGCTCCGCTGAAGCTTTCTTT
12,TRBJ1-1,-,-,TRBV5-1,CASSLVGTQAFF,TGCGCCAGCAGCTTGGTCGGAACTCAAGCTTTCTTT
12,TRBJ2-2,few,-,TRBV7-9,CASSLSTGELFF,TGTGCCAGCAGCTTAAGCACCGGGGAGCTGTTTTTT
14,TRBJ2-2,few,-,TRBV7-9,CASSRDFNPGELFF,TGTGCCAGCAGCCGGGACTTTAACCCGGGGGAGCTGTTTTTT
12,TRBJ1-2,-,-,TRBV24-1,CATSSGTYGYTF,TGTGCCACCAGTTCGGGCACCTATGGCTACACCTTC
15,TRBJ1-4,-,-,TRBV5-1,CASSLFWGLGEKLFF,TGCGCCAGCAGCTTGTTCTGGGGTTTAGGTGAAAAACTGTTTTTT
11,TRBJ2-1,-,-,TRBV3-1,CASTAGNEQFF,TGTGCCAGCACCGCGGGGAATGAGCAGTTCTTC
13,TRBJ1-6,-,-,TRBV7-9,CASRLRDYSPLHF,TGTGCCAGCAGACTCCGGGACTATTCACCCCTCCACTTT
19,TRBJ1-2,-,-,TRBV4-1,CASSHRIVPRRTRDFGYTF,TGCGCCAGCAGCCATCGAATAGTACCCCGGCGAACCAGGGACTTTGGCTACACCTTC
14,TRBJ2-1,-,TRBD2,TRBV14,CASSHTSGYNEQFF,TGTGCCAGCAGCCACACTAGCGGGTACAATGAGCAGTTCTTC
17,TRBJ2-2,-,-,TRBV12-3/TRBV12-4,CASSHPRQKSFTGGLFF,TGTGCCAGCAGTCATCCAAGACAGAAAAGCTTCACCGGGGGGCTGTTTTTT
12,TRBJ2-1,-,-,TRBV29-1,CSVALSSREQFF,TGCAGCGTTGCTTTGAGTAGCAGGGAGCAGTTCTTC
14,TRBJ2-7,-,TRBD1,TRBV30,CAWSGDSETYEQYF,TGTGCCTGGAGTGGGGACAGCGAGACCTACGAGCAGTACTTC
13,TRBJ2-3,-,-,TRBV4-3,CASSQVVTDTQYF,TGCGCCAGCAGCCAAGTAGTAACAGATACGCAGTATTTT
13,TRBJ2-7,-,-,TRBV27,CASSYGHSYEQYF,TGTGCCAGCAGTTATGGCCACTCCTACGAGCAGTACTTC
17,TRBJ1-2,-,-,TRBV29-1,CSVFLVPNSLQIGGYTF,TGCAGCGTTTTTCTTGTCCCCAACAGCCTTCAAATCGGTGGCTACACCTTC
13,TRBJ1-1,-,-,TRBV11-2,CASSLMKWAEAFF,TGTGCCAGCAGCTTAATGAAGTGGGCTGAAGCTTTCTTT
17,TRBJ2-1,once,TRBD2,TRBV7-9,CASSLGDESGSRDEQFF,TGTGCCAGCAGCTTGGGGGACGAGAGCGGGAGTCGAGATGAGCAGTTCTTC
16,TRBJ2-1,-,-,TRBV24-1,CATSDRWGVHYNEQFF,TGTGCCACCAGTGATCGGTGGGGAGTCCACTACAATGAGCAGTTCTTC
16,TRBJ1-2,-,TRBD1,TRBV5-1,CASSLGRTGDLYGYTF,TGCGCCAGCAGCTTGGGAAGGACAGGGGATCTATATGGCTACACCTTC
17,TRBJ1-2,-,TRBD1,TRBV19,CASSISRRTGANYGYTF,TGTGCCAGTAGTATATCGAGACGGACAGGCGCTAACTATGGCTACACCTTC
14,TRBJ1-1,few,-,TRBV5-1,CASSLRGMDTEAFF,TGCGCCAGCAGCTTGAGAGGAATGGACACTGAAGCTTTCTTT
14,TRBJ2-7,once,TRBD1,TRBV19,CASSEGAGPYEQYF,TGTGCCAGTAGCGAGGGGGCAGGGCCCTACGAGCAGTACTTC
18,TRBJ1-5,-,-,TRBV11-2,CASTKKTVMAYSNQPQHF,TGTGCCAGCACCAAAAAGACGGTGATGGCATATAGCAATCAGCCCCAGCATTTT
12,TRBJ1-1,-,-,TRBV6-1,CASSEGSNEAFF,TGTGCCAGCAGCGAGGGGTCTAATGAAGCTTTCTTT
13,TRBJ1-6,-,TRBD1,TRBV6-6,CASRTGANSPLHF,TGTGCCAGCAGAACAGGGGCTAATTCACCCCTCCACTTT
14,TRBJ2-7,few,-,TRBV4-1,CASSPERAAYEQYF,TGCGCCAGCAGCCCGGAAAGGGCTGCCTACGAGCAGTACTTC
16,TRBJ2-3,-,TRBD2,TRBV20-1,CSARDLLAGVGDTQYF,TGCAGTGCTAGAGATCTACTAGCGGGAGTTGGAGATACGCAGTATTTT
13,TRBJ2-3,-,-,TRBV28,CASSRITEDTQYF,TGTGCCAGCAGCCGGATAACGGAAGATACGCAGTATTTT
21,TRBJ2-6,-,TRBD2,TRBV25-1,CARSEGGRGSGTHSGANVLTF,TGTGCCCGCAGTGAGGGGGGGCGGGGTAGCGGGACTCACTCTGGGGCCAACGTCCTGACTTTC
15,TRBJ2-7,-,-,TRBV5-1,CASSTGRDTSYEQYF,TGCGCCAGCAGCACGGGAAGAGACACCTCCTACGAGCAGTACTTC
17,TRBJ2-3,-,TRBD1,TRBV10-3,CAISERGQAGDTDTQYF,TGTGCCATCAGTGAGCGCGGACAGGCGGGTGACACAGATACGCAGTATTTT
18,TRBJ1-2,-,-,TRBV9,CASSEPGGGALTNYGYTF,TGTGCCAGCAGCGAGCCCGGGGGAGGGGCTCTCACTAACTATGGCTACACCTTC
15,TRBJ2-1,-,TRBD1,TRBV2,CASEPGQGYYNEQFF,TGTGCCAGCGAGCCGGGACAGGGGTACTACAATGAGCAGTTCTTC
17,TRBJ2-5,-,TRBD1,TRBV12-3/TRBV12-4,CASSFLQGARGQETQYF,TGTGCCAGCAGTTTTCTTCAGGGGGCGAGAGGGCAAGAGACCCAGTACTTC
15,TRBJ2-5,-,TRBD1,TRBV12-3/TRBV12-4,CAILRTGGRKETQYF,TGTGCCATCCTGAGGACAGGGGGCAGGAAAGAGACCCAGTACTTC
16,TRBJ1-5,-,TRBD1,TRBV6-1,CASSPHDRGRERPQHF,TGTGCCAGCAGCCCCCATGACAGGGGGCGGGAGCGGCCCCAGCATTTT
14,TRBJ2-7,-,-,TRBV5-1,CASSLVGFSYEQYF,TGCGCCAGCAGCTTGGTAGGGTTTTCCTACGAGCAGTACTTC
17,TRBJ2-3,once,TRBD2,TRBV3-1,CASSRTPRTRVTDTQYF,TGTGCCAGCAGCCGGACCCCTCGGACTAGAGTGACAGATACGCAGTATTTT
13,TRBJ2-1,once,-,TRBV20-1,CSARAPLYNEQFF,TGCAGTGCTAGGGCCCCATTATACAATGAGCAGTTCTTC
13,TRBJ2-1,-,-,TRBV3-1,CASSQSEVPEQFF,TGTGCCAGCAGCCAATCAGAGGTCCCTGAGCAGTTCTTC
15,TRBJ2-7,-,TRBD2,TRBV10-3,CAISESFGGDYEQYF,TGTGCCATCAGTGAGTCTTTTGGGGGGGACTACGAGCAGTACTTC
15,TRBJ2-1,-,TRBD1,TRBV6-1,CASSPQGAPRNEQFF,TGTGCCAGCAGTCCTCAGGGGGCGCCTCGAAATGAGCAGTTCTTC
15,TRBJ2-7,few,TRBD2,TRBV20-1,CSARELAGASYEQYF,TGCAGTGCTAGGGAACTAGCGGGGGCCTCCTACGAGCAGTACTTC
13,TRBJ1-2,-,-,TRBV27,CASKATGTYGYTF,TGTGCCAGCAAGGCGACAGGAACCTATGGCTACACCTTC
15,TRBJ2-5,-,TRBD1,TRBV12-3/TRBV12-4,CASSLSGTGPETQYF,TGTGCCAGCAGTCTTTCCGGGACAGGGCCGGAGACCCAGTACTTC
15,TRBJ1-2,-,-,TRBV27,CASSLSLGQIYGYTF,TGTGCCAGCAGTTTATCCCTTGGACAGATCTATGGCTACACCTTC